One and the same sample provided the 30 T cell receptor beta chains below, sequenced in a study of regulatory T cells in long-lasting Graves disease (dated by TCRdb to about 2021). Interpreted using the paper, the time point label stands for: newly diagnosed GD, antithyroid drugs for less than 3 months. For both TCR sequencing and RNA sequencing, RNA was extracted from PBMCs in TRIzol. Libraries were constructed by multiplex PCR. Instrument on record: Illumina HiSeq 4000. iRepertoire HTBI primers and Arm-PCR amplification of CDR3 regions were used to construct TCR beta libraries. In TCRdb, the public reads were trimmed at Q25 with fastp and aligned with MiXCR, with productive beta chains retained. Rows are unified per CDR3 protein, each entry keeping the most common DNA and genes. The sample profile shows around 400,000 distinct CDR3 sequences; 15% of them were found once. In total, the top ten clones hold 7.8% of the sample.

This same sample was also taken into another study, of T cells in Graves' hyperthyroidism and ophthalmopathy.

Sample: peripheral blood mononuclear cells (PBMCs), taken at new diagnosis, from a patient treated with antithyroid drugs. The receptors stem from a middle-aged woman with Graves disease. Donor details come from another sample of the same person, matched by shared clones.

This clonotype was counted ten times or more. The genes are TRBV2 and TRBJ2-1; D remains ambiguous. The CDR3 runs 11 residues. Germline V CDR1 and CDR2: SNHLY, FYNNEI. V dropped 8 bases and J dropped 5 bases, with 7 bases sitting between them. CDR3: CASALDNEQFF. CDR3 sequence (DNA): TGTGCCAGCGCTCTTGACAATGAGCAGTTCTTC.

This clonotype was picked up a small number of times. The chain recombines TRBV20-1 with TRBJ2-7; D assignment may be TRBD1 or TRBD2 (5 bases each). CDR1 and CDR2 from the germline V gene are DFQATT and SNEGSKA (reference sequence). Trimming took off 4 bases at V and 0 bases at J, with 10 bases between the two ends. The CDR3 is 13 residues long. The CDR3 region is CSATGAHSYEQYF. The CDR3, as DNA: TGCAGTGCTACCGGGGCCCACTCCTACGAGCAGTACTTC.

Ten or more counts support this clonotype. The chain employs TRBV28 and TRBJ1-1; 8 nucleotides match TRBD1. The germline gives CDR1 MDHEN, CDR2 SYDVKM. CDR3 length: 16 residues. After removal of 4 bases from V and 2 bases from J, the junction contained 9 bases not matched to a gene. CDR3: CASSSFDRGDNTEAFF. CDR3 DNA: TGTGCCAGCAGTTCCTTTGACAGGGGTGATAACACTGAAGCTTTCTTT.

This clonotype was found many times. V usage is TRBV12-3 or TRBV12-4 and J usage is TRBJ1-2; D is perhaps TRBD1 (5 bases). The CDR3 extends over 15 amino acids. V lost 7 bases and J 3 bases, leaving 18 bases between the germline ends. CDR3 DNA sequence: TGTGCCAGCACCCTGGGGAACAGGCATCACTATGGCTACACCTTC. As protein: CASTLGNRHHYGYTF.

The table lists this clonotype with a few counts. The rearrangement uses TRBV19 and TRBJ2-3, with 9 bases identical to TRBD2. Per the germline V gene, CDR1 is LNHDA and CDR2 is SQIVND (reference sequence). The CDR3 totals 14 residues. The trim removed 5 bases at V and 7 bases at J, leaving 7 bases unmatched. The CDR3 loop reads CASSGSGGRNTQYF. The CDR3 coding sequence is TGTGCCAGTAGTGGTAGCGGGGGTCGGAATACGCAGTATTTT. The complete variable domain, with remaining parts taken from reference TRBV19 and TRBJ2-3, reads DGGITQSPKYLFRKEGQNVTLSCEQNLNHDAMYWYRQDPGQGLRLIYYSQIVNDFQKGDIAEGYSVSREKKESFPLTVTSAQKNPTAFYLCASSGSGGRNTQYFGPGTRLTVL.

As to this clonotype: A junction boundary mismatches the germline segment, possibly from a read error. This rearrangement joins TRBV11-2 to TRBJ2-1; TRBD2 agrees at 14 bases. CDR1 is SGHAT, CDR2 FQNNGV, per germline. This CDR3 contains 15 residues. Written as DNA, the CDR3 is TGTGCCAGCAGCTTGACTAGCGGGAGGGTCAGTGAGCGGTTCTTC. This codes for CASSLTSGRVSERFF. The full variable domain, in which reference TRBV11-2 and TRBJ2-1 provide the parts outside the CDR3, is EAGVAQSPRYKIIEKRQSVAFWCNPISGHATLYWYQQILGQGPKLLIQFQNNGVVDDSQLPKDRFSAERLKGVDSTLKIQPAKLEDSAVYLCASSLTSGRVSERFFGPGTRLTVL.

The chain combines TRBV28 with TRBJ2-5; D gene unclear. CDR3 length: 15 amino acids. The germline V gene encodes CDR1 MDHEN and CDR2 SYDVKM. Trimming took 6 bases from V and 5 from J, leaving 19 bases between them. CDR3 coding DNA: TGTGCCAGCAGCACCGCCCGACAAGGTGGGGAGACCCAGTACTTC. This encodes CASSTARQGGETQYF.

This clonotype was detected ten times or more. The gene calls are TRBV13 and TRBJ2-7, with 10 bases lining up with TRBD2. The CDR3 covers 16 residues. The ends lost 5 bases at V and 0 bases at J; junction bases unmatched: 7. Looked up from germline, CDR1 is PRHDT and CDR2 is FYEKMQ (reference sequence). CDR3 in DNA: TGTGCCAGCAGCAACCGTCTAGCGGGAGTCTCCTACGAGCAGTACTTC. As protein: CASSNRLAGVSYEQYF.

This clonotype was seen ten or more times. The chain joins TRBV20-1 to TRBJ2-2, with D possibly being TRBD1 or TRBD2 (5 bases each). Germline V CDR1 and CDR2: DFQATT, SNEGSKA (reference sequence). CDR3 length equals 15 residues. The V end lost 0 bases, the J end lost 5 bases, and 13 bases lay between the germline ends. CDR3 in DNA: TGCAGTGCTAGAGATGGGGGAGTGGATACCGGGGAGCTGTTTTTT. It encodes CSARDGGVDTGELFF.

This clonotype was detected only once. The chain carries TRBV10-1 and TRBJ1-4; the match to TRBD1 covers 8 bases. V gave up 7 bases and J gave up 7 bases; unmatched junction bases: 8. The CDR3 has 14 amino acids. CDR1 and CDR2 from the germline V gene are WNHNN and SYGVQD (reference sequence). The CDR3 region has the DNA TGCGCCAGCATTGTGGACAGGGCGGGTGAAAAACTGTTTTTT. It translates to CASIVDRAGEKLFF.

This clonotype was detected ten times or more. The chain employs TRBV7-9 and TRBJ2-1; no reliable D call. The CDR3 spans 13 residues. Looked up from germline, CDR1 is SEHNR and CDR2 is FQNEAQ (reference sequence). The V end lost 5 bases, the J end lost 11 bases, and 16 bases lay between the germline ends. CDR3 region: CASSQDPRVKQFF. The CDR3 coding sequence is TGTGCCAGCAGCCAAGACCCGCGAGTTAAGCAGTTCTTC. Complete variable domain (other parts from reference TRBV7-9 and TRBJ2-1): DTGVSQNPRHKITKRGQNVTFRCDPISEHNRLYWYRQTLGQGPEFLTYFQNEAQLEKSRLLSDRFSAERPKGSFSTLEIQRTEQGDSAMYLCASSQDPRVKQFFGPGTRLTVL.

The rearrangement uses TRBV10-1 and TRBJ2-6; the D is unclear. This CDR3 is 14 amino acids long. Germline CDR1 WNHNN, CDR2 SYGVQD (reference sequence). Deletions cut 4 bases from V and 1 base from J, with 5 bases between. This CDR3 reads CASSGGSGANVLTF. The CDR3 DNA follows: TGCGCCAGCAGTGGAGGTTCTGGGGCCAACGTCCTGACTTTC.

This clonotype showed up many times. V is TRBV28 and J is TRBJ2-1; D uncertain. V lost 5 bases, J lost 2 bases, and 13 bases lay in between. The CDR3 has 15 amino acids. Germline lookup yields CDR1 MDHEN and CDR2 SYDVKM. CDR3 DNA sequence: TGTGCCAGCAGTACTTTTCCCCCTACCTACAATGAGCAGTTCTTC. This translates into CASSTFPPTYNEQFF.

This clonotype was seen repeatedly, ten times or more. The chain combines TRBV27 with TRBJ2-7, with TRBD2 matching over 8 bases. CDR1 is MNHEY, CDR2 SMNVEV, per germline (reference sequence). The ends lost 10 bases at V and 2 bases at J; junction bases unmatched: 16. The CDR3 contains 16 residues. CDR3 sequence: CATLIPTSGATYEQYF. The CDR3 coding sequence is TGTGCCACCCTAATCCCTACTAGCGGAGCAACCTACGAGCAGTACTTC.

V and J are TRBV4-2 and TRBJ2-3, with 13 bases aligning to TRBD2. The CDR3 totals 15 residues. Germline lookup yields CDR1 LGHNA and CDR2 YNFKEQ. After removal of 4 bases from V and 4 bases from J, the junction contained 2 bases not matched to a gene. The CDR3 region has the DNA TGTGCCAGCAGCCGGACTAGCGGGAGTTCAGATACGCAGTATTTT. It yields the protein CASSRTSGSSDTQYF.

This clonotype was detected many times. CDR3 coding DNA: TGTGCCAGCAGCCGCCCGGGACTAGGGAACAATGAGCAGTTCTTC. Its translation: CASSRPGLGNNEQFF. The chain links TRBV3-1 to TRBJ2-1, with TRBD2 identical over 8 bases. Germline CDR1 and CDR2: LGHDT and YNNKEL (reference sequence). There are 15 residues in the CDR3. V gave up 4 bases and J gave up 5 bases; unmatched junction bases: 7.

The CDR3 bases are TGTGCCAGCAGTTTGTCGGGGTTCGCCTACGAGCAGTACTTC. Translating it yields CASSLSGFAYEQYF. This chain joins TRBV27 and TRBJ2-7, with D possibly matching TRBD2 (5 bases). The germline CDR1 and CDR2 sequences are MNHEY and SMNVEV (reference sequence). The ends were cut back, 3 bases at V and 2 bases at J, with 11 bases in the middle. The CDR3 runs 14 residues.

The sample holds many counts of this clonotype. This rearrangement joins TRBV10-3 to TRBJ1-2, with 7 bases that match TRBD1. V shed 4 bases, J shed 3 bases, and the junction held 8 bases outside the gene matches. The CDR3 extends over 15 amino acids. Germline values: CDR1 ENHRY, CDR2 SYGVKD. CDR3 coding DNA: TGTGCCATCAGTGTTGACAGGGACGGGGACTATGGCTACACCTTC. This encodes CAISVDRDGDYGYTF.

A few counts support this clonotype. The CDR3 region has the DNA TGTGCCAGCAGTCCGGACAGGGCTAAGAACACTGAAGCTTTCTTT. This translates into CASSPDRAKNTEAFF. V gene TRBV12-3 or TRBV12-4 combines with J gene TRBJ1-1; TRBD1 matches at 8 bases. The CDR3 is 15 amino acids. J lost 1 base, V lost 5 bases, and 6 bases had no gene match.

CDR3 protein: CASSRSGRAEAEQFF. The CDR3 DNA is TGTGCCAGCAGTCGGAGCGGGAGGGCCGAGGCTGAGCAGTTCTTC. J is TRBJ2-1 and V is TRBV2; 10 bases map to TRBD2. The length of the CDR3 is 15 residues. With V trimmed by 5 bases and J by 9 bases, 10 bases remained unmatched. Germline values: CDR1 SNHLY, CDR2 FYNNEI. The full variable domain, completed using reference TRBV2 and TRBJ2-1, is EPEVTQTPSHQVTQMGQEVILRCVPISNHLYFYWYRQILGQKVEFLVSFYNNEISEKSEIFDDQFSVERPDGSNFTLKIRSTKLEDSAMYFCASSRSGRAEAEQFFGPGTRLTVL.

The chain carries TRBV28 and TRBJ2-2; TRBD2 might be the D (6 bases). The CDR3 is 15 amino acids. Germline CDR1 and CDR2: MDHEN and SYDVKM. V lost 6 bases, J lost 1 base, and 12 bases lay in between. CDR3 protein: CASSRGWGNTGELFF. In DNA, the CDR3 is TGTGCCAGCAGCCGGGGGTGGGGGAACACCGGGGAGCTGTTTTTT.

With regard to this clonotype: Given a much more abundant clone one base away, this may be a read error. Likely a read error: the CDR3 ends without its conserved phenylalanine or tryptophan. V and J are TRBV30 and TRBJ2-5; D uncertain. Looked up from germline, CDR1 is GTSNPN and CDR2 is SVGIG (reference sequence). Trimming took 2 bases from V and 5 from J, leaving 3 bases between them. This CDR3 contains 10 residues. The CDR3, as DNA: TGTGCCTGGAGTCGGGAGACCCAGTACGTC. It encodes CAWSRETQYV.

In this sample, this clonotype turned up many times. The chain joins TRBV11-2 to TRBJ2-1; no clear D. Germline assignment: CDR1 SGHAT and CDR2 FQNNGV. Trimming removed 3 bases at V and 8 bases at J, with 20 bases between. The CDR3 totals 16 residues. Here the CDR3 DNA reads TGTGCCAGCAGCTTGGGTCTGGATATTGCGTTGGATGAGCAGTTCTTC. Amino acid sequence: CASSLGLDIALDEQFF.

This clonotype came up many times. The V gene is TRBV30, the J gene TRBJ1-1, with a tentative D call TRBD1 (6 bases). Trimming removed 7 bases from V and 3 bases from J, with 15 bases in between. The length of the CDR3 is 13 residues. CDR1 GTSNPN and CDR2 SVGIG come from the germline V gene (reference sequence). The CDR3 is CAYDRTEDTEAFF. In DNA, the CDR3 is TGTGCCTATGACAGGACCGAGGACACTGAAGCTTTCTTT.

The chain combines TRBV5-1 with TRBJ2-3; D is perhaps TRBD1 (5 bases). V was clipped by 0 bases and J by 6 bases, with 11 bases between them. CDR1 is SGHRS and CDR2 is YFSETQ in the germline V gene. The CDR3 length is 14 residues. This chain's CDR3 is CASSLGTLQDTQYF. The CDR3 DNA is TGCGCCAGCAGCTTGGGGACACTTCAGGATACGCAGTATTTT.

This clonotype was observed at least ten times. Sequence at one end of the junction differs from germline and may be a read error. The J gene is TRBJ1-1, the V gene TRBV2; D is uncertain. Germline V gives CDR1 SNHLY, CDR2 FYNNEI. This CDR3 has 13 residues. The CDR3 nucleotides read TGTGCTAGCAGTCTGACACCGAACACTGAAGCTTTCTTT. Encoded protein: CASSLTPNTEAFF.

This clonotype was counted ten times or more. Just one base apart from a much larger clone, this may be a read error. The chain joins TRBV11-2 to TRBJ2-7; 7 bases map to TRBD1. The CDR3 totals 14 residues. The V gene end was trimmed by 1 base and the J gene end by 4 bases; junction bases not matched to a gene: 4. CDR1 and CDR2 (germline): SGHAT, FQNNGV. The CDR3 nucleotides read TGTGCCAGCAGCTTAGGACAGGGATGGTACGAGCAGTACTTC. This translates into CASSLGQGWYEQYF.

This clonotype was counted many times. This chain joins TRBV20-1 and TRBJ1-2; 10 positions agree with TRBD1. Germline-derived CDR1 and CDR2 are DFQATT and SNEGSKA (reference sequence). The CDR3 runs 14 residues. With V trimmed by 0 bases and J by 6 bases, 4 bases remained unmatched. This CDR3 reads CSARDRDRGHGYTF. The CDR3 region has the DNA TGCAGTGCTAGAGACCGAGACAGGGGGCATGGCTACACCTTC.

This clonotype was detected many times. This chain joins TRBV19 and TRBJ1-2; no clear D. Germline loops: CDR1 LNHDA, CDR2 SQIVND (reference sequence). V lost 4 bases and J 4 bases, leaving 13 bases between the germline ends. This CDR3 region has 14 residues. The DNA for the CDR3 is TGTGCCAGTAGTACACGACAAGCATCCTATGGCTACACCTTC. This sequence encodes CASSTRQASYGYTF.

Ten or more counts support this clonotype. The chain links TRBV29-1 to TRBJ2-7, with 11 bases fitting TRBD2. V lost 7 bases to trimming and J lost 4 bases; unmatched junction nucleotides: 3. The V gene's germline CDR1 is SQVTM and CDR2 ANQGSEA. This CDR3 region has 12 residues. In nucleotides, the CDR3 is TGCAGCGGTGGGACTAGCGGTTACGAGCAGTACTTC. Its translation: CSGGTSGYEQYF.